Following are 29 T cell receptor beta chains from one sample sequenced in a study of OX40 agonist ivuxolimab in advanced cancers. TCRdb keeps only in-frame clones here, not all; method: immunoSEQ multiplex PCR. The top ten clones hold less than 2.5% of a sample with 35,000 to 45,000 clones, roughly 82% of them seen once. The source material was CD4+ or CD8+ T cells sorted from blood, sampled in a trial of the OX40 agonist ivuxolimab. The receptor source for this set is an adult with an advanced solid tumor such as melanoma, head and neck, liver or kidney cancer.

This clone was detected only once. For the CDR3, the DNA is TGTGCCAGCAGCGTAGATGCTGGGGCCAACGTCCTGACTTTC. Encoded protein: CASSVDAGANVLTF. This chain joins TRBV9 and TRBJ2-6; the D is unclear. V lost 0 bases and J 2 bases, leaving 3 bases between the germline ends. CDR3 length: 14 residues. The germline CDR1 and CDR2 sequences are SGDLS and YYNGEE.

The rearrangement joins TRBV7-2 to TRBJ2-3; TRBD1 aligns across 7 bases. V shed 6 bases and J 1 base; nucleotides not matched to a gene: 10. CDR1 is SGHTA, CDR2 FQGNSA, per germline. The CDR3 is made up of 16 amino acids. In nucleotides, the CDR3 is TGTGCCAGCAGACTTAGACAGGGTTGGGGCACAGATACGCAGTATTTT. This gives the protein CASRLRQGWGTDTQYF.

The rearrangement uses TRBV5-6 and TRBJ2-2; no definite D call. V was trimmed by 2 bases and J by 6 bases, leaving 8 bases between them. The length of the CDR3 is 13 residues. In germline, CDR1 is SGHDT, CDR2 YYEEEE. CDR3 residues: CASSLPVPGELFF. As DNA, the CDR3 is TGTGCCAGCAGCTTACCGGTACCCGGGGAGCTGTTTTTT.

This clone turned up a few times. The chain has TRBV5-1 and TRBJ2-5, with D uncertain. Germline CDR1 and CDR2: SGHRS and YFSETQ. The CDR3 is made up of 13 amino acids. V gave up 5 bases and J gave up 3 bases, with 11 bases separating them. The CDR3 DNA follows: TGCGCCAGCAGTCCAATAGGGAAAGAGACCCAGTACTTC. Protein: CASSPIGKETQYF.

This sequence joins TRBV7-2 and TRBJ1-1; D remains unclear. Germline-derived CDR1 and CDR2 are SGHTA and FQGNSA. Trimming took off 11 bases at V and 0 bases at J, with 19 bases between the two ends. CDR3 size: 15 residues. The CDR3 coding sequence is TGTGCCGACTCGGTTATAGACGGAATGAACACTGAAGCTTTCTTT. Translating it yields CADSVIDGMNTEAFF.

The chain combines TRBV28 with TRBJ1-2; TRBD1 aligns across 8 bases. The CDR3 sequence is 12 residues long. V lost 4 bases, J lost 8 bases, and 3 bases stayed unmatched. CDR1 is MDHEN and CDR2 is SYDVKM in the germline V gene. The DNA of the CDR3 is TGTGCCAGCAGTTCAGGGGGCTGGGGCTACACCTTC. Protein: CASSSGGWGYTF.

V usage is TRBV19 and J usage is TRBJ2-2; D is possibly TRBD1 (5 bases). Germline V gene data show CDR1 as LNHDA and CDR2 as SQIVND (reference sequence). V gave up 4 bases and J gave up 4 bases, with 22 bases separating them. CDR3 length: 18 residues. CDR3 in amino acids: CASSTRPAGIFGTGELFF. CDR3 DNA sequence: TGTGCCAGTAGTACCCGCCCCGCAGGGATATTCGGCACCGGGGAGCTGTTTTTT. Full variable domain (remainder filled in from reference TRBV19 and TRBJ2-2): DGGITQSPKYLFRKEGQNVTLSCEQNLNHDAMYWYRQDPGQGLRLIYYSQIVNDFQKGDIAEGYSVSREKKESFPLTVTSAQKNPTAFYLCASSTRPAGIFGTGELFFGEGSRLTVL.

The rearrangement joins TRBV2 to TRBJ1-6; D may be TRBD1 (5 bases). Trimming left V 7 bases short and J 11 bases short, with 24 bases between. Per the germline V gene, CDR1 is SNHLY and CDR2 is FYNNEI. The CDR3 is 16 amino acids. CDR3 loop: CASITTSRAGNPPLHF. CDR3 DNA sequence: TGTGCCAGCATTACAACGTCCCGGGCAGGGAATCCACCCCTCCACTTT. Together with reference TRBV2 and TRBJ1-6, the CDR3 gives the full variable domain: EPEVTQTPSHQVTQMGQEVILRCVPISNHLYFYWYRQILGQKVEFLVSFYNNEISEKSEIFDDQFSVERPDGSNFTLKIRSTKLEDSAMYFCASITTSRAGNPPLHFGNGTRLTVT.

The CDR3 loop is CASSLEGGPESPLHF. CDR3 DNA sequence: TGTGCCAGCAGCTTAGAAGGGGGTCCGGAATCACCCCTCCACTTT. The chain couples TRBV7-9 to TRBJ1-6; D might be TRBD1 (6 bases). In germline, CDR1 is SEHNR, CDR2 FQNEAQ (reference sequence). This CDR3 contains 15 residues. Trimming stripped 1 base from V and 10 bases from J, with 14 bases between.

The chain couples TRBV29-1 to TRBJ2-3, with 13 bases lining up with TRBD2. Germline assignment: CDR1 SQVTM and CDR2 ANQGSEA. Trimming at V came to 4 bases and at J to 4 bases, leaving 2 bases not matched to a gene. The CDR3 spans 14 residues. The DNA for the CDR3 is TGCAGCGTTGGCGGACTAGCGGGAGCAGATACGCAGTATTTT. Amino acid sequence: CSVGGLAGADTQYF.

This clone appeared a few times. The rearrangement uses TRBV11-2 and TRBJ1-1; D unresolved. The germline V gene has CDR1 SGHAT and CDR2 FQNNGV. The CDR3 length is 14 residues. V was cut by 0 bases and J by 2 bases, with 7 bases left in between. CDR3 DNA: TGTGCCAGCAGCTTAGATTGGGGTAACACTGAAGCTTTCTTT. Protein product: CASSLDWGNTEAFF.

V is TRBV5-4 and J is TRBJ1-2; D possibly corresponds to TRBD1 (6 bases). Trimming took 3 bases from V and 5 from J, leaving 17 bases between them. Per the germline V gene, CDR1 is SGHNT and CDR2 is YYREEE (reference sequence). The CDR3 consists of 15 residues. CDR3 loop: CASSSATGPLYGYTF. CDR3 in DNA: TGTGCCAGCAGCTCCGCAACAGGGCCCTTATATGGCTACACCTTC. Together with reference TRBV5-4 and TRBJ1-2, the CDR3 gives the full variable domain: ETGVTQSPTHLIKTRGQQVTLRCSSQSGHNTVSWYQQALGQGPQFIFQYYREEENGRGNFPPRFSGLQFPNYSSELNVNALELDDSALYLCASSSATGPLYGYTFGSGTRLTVV.

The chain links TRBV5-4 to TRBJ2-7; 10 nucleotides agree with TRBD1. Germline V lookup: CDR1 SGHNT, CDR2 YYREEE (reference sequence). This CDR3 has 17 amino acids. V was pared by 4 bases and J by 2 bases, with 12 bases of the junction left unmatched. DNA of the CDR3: TGTGCCAGCAGCATGTCCCGGGGACAGGGGCGTACCTACGAGCAGTACTTC. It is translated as CASSMSRGQGRTYEQYF. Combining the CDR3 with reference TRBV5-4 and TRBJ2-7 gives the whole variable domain ETGVTQSPTHLIKTRGQQVTLRCSSQSGHNTVSWYQQALGQGPQFIFQYYREEENGRGNFPPRFSGLQFPNYSSELNVNALELDDSALYLCASSMSRGQGRTYEQYFGPGTRLTVT.

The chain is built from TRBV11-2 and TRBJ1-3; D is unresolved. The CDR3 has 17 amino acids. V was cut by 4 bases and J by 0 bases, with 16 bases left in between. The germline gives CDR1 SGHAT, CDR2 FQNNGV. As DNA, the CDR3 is TGTGCCAGCAGCTCGGTACGAGGGCTAAGCTCTGGAAACACCATATATTTT. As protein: CASSSVRGLSSGNTIYF.

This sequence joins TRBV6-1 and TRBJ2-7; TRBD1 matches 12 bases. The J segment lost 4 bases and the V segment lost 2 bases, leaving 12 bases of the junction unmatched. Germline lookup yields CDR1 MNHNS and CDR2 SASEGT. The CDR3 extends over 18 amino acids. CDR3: CASSETGTGGFRTYEQYF. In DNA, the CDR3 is TGTGCCAGCAGTGAAACCGGGACAGGGGGCTTCCGGACTTACGAGCAGTACTTC.

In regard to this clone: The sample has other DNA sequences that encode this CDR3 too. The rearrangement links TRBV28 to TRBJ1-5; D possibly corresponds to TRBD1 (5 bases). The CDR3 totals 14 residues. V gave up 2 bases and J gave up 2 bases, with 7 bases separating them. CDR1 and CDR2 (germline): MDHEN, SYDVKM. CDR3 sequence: CASSLQGGNQPQHF. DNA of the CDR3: TGTGCCAGCAGTTTACAGGGAGGCAATCAGCCCCAGCATTTT.

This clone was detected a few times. As DNA, the CDR3 is TGTGCCGGGGGAGGGGCGGGTCAGCCCCAGCATTTT. This translates into CAGGGAGQPQHF. The V gene is TRBV30, the J gene TRBJ1-5; D is possibly TRBD1 (5 bases). Trimming shortened V by 8 bases and J by 6 bases, and 14 bases separated the two germline ends. CDR1 GTSNPN and CDR2 SVGIG come from the germline V gene (reference sequence). The CDR3 sequence is 12 residues long.

CDR3 in DNA: TGTGCCAGCAGCTTAGAATCTTCCGGTCACTTCGGGGGGTTCTTT. Protein product: CASSLESSGHFGGFF. The chain uses TRBV7-2 and TRBJ1-1; perhaps TRBD1 as D (5 bases). This CDR3 contains 15 residues. Trimming stripped 1 base from V and 14 bases from J, with 23 bases between. Germline lookup yields CDR1 SGHTA and CDR2 FQGNSA.

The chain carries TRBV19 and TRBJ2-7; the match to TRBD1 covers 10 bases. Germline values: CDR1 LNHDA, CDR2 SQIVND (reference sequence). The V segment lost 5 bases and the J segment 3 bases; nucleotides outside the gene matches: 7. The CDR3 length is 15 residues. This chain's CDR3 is CASSSRQGAHYEQYF. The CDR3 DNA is TGTGCCAGTAGTTCCCGACAGGGGGCCCACTACGAGCAGTACTTC.

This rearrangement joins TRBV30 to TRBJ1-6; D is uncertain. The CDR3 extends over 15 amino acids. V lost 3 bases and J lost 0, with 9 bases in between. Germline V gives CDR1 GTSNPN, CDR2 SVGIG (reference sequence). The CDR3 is CAWRTISSYNSPLHF. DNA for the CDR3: TGTGCCTGGAGAACTATTAGCTCCTATAATTCACCCCTCCACTTT.

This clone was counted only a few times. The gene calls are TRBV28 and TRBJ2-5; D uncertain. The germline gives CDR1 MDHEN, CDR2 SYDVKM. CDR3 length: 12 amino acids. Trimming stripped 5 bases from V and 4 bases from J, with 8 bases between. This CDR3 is CASSTVRETQYF. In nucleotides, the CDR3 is TGTGCCAGCAGTACCGTTAGAGAGACCCAGTACTTC.

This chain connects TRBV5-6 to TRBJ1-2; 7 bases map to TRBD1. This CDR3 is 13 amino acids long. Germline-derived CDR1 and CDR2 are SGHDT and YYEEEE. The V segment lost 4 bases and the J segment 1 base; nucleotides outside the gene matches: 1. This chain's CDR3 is CASSRQGNYGYTF. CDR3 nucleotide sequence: TGTGCCAGCAGCCGACAGGGTAACTATGGCTACACCTTC. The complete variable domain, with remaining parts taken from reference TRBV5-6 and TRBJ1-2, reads DAGVTQSPTHLIKTRGQQVTLRCSPKSGHDTVSWYQQALGQGPQFIFQYYEEEERQRGNFPDRFSGHQFPNYSSELNVNALLLGDSALYLCASSRQGNYGYTFGSGTRLTVV.

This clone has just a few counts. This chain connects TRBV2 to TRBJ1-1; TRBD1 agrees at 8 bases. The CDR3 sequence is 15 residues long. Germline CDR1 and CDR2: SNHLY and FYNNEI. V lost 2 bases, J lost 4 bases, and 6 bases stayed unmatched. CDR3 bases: TGTGCCAGCAGTGAACAGGGGGCGGCGGGCACTGAAGCTTTCTTT. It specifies CASSEQGAAGTEAFF.

CDR3 bases: TGTGCCAGCAGCCGCGACAGGGGCTGGGGCTACACCTTC. Translated, it gives CASSRDRGWGYTF. The chain links TRBV14 to TRBJ1-2, with 8 bases fitting TRBD1. Germline loops: CDR1 SGHDN, CDR2 FVKESK. Trimming at V came to 4 bases and at J to 8 bases, leaving 6 bases not matched to a gene. This CDR3 region has 13 residues.

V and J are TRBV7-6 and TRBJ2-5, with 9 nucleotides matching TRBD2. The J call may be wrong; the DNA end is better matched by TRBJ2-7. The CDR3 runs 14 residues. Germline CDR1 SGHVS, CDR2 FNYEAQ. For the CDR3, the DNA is TGTGCCAGCAGCCCTCCTAGCGGGGTAAGCGAGCAGTACTTC. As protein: CASSPPSGVSEQYF.

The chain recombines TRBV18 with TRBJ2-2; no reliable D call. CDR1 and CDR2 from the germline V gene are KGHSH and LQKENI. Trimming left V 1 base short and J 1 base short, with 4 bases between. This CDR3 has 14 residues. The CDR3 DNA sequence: TGTGCCAGCTCACCACTGGGGAACACCGGGGAGCTGTTTTTT. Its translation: CASSPLGNTGELFF.

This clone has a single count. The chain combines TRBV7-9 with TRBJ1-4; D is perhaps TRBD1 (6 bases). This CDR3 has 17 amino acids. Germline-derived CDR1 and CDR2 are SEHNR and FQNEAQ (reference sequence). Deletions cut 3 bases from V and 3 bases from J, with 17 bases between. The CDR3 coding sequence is TGTGCCAGCAGCTTGATACCGATACAGGGTCCTAATGAAAAACTGTTTTTT. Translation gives CASSLIPIQGPNEKLFF.

The CDR3 region has the DNA TGTGCCAGCAGCTTAGCGGGGGGTCGGCAGGGCACTGAAGCTTTCTTT. It is translated as CASSLAGGRQGTEAFF. The chain is built from TRBV7-3 and TRBJ1-1, with D perhaps matching TRBD1 (5 bases). The CDR3 length is 16 residues. V gave up 2 bases and J gave up 4 bases, with 17 bases separating them. CDR1 is SGHTA, CDR2 FQGTGA, per germline.

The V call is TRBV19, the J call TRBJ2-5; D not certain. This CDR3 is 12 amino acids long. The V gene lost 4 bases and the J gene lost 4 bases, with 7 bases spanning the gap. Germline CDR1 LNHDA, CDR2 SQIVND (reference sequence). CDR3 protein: CASSKLGETQYF. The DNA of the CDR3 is TGTGCCAGTAGTAAACTGGGAGAGACCCAGTACTTC. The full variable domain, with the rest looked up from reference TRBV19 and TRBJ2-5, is DGGITQSPKYLFRKEGQNVTLSCEQNLNHDAMYWYRQDPGQGLRLIYYSQIVNDFQKGDIAEGYSVSREKKESFPLTVTSAQKNPTAFYLCASSKLGETQYFGPGTRLLVL.